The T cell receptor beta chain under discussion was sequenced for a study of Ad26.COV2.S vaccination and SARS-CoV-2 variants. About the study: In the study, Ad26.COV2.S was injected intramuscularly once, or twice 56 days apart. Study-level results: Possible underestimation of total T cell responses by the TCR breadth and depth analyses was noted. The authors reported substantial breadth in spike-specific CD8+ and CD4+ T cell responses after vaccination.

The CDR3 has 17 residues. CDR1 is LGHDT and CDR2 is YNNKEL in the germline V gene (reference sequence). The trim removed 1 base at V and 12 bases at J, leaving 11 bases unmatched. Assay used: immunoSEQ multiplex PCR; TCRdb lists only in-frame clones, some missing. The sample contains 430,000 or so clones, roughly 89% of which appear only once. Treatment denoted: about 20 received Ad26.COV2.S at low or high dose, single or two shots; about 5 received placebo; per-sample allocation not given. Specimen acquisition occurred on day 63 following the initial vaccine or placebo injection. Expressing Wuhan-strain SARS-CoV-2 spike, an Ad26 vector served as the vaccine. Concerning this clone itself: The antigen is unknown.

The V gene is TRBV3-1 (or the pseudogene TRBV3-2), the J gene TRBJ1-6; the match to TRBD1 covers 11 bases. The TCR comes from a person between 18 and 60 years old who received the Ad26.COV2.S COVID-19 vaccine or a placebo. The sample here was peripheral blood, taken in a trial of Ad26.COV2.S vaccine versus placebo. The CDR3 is CASSQGFLDRGHGPLHF. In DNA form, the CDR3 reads TGTGCCAGCAGCCAAGGGTTTTTGGACAGGGGGCATGGACCCCTCCACTTT.